Following are 16 T cell receptor delta chains from one sample sequenced in a study of γδ T cells in repeated Plasmodium falciparum infection. TCRdb re-identified clones in the multiplex PCR reads via CATT. The data hold about 50,000 delta-chain clones, with 1.9% observed a single time. Vgamma9/Vdelta2+ and Vdelta2-negative gammadelta T cells were flow-sorted from PBMC for bulk sequencing. The sequenced sample consisted of gamma-delta T cells from blood. The source is a pool of human donors (malaria-infected and uninfected, not separated).

Turning to this clone: TCRdb has a much larger clone's protein, which differs at residue 3 from the translation of this DNA, likely because of a read error; what is shown is the protein translated from the DNA. The rearrangement joins TRDV2 to TRDJ1; no firm D call. The J gene, absent from TCRdb, was called here by matching the DNA to germline. Germline-derived CDR1 and CDR2 are GEAIGNYY and EKD. CDR3 length: 15 residues. CDR3 in DNA: TGTGCCTATGACACACTTTTGGGAGGAAGCGATAAACTCATCTTT. It is translated as CAYDTLLGGSDKLIF.

The sample holds a few counts of this clone. Given a far larger clone just one base away, this is likely a sequencing read error. The sample has other DNA sequences that encode this CDR3 too. V and J are TRDV2 and TRDJ1; 9 nucleotides line up with TRDD3. There are 15 residues in the CDR3. The germline V gene has CDR1 GEAIGNYY and CDR2 EKD. Trimming at V came to 7 bases and at J to 1 base, leaving 9 bases not matched to a gene. CDR3 sequence: CACETWGIGTDKLIF. The CDR3 DNA is TGTGCCTGCGAGACCTGGGGGATCGGCACCGATAAACTCATCTTT.

Of note for this clone: TCRdb pairs this DNA with a much larger clone's protein that differs at residue 15, likely a read error; the protein shown was translated from the DNA. The chain uses TRAV38-2/DV8 and TRDJ1; 9 bases map to TRDD3. TCRdb does not report a J gene; here it was assigned by matching the DNA to germline references. The V gene's germline CDR1 is TSESDYY and CDR2 QEAYKQQN. The CDR3 length is 23 residues. V gave up 7 bases and J gave up 2 bases; unmatched junction bases: 33. The CDR3 coding sequence is TGTGCTTATCTGCCCCGAATCGGTGGACCCTTGTACTGGGGGACCCTCAGGACCGATAAACTCATCTTT. Its protein is CAYLPRIGGPLYWGTLRTDKLIF.

In this sample, this clone turned up a few times. The translation of this DNA and the TCRdb protein of a much larger clone differ at residues 3 and 16, probably owing to a read error; the protein shown here is translated from the DNA. The gene calls are TRDV1 and TRDJ1, with 11 positions matching TRDD3. The CDR3 is 20 residues long. Germline V gene sequence: CDR1 TSWWSYY, CDR2 QGS. In DNA, the CDR3 is TGTGCTATTGGGGAATCCTCCTACGTCTGGGGGATACCGGGAGGCGGTAAACTCATCTTT. Translated, it gives CAIGESSYVWGIPGGGKLIF.

This clone has ten or more counts. The protein recorded in TCRdb matches a much larger clone and deviates from this DNA's translation at residue 5, suggesting a read error; the protein here is obtained by translating the DNA. This chain's CDR3 is CALDPRGIPLRTDKLIF. The DNA of the CDR3 is TGTGCCCTTGATCCCCGGGGGATACCTCTTCGCACCGATAAACTCATCTTT. The chain combines TRDV3 with TRDJ1; 9 positions agree with TRDD3. In the absence of a J gene in TCRdb, the DNA was matched to germline to assign it here. Looked up from germline, CDR1 is TVYSNPD and CDR2 is GDNSRS (reference sequence). This CDR3 is 17 amino acids long. Trimming at V came to 5 bases and at J to 1 base, leaving 17 bases not matched to a gene.

This clone was seen ten or more times. The V and J genes are TRDV2 and TRDJ1; D is undetermined. Trimming cost V 3 bases and J 10 bases, with 14 bases left between them. CDR3 length: 12 residues. From germline, CDR1 is GEAIGNYY and CDR2 EKD. The CDR3: CACDPITQRLIF. CDR3 nucleotide sequence: TGTGCCTGTGACCCGATTACTCAGAGACTCATCTTT.

In its sample, this clone was seen a few times. This sequence joins TRDV1 and TRDJ1; 8 bases match TRDD2. The J gene, not given by TCRdb, was assigned here from a germline match of the nucleotide sequence. The CDR3 spans 23 residues. Trimming took 1 base from V and 9 from J; bases not matched to a gene: 34. Germline CDR1 TSWWSYY, CDR2 QGS. CDR3 amino acids: CALGEPLPTLRYAFHSPVQELIF. CDR3 sequence (DNA): TGTGCTCTTGGGGAACCTCTTCCTACTTTGCGATACGCATTTCATTCTCCTGTGCAGGAACTCATCTTT.

This clone showed up just a few times. This DNA translates differently at residue 3 from the TCRdb protein, which is that of a much larger clone; a read error is likely, and the protein shown is the DNA's own translation. This chain joins TRDV3 and TRDJ1, with 12 bases matching TRDD3. Here the J gene came from matching the DNA to germline, since TCRdb omits it. V dropped 4 bases and J dropped 0; count of bases not matched to a gene: 21. Germline CDR1 TVYSNPD, CDR2 GDNSRS (reference sequence). CDR3 length: 20 residues. This CDR3 is CAYMIPSYWGIPLNTDKLIF. In DNA form, the CDR3 reads TGTGCCTATATGATTCCCTCGTACTGGGGGATACCCTTGAACACCGATAAACTCATCTTT.

This clone has at least ten counts. The protein TCRdb gives is from a much larger clone and does not agree with this DNA's translation at residue 7, likely a read error; the protein shown here comes from the DNA. The chain has TRDV2 and TRDJ1; 11 bases agree with TRDD3. Germline V lookup: CDR1 GEAIGNYY, CDR2 EKD. V lost 0 bases, J lost 0 bases, and 11 bases stayed unmatched. The CDR3 has 19 amino acids. The CDR3 protein is CACDTVPGGYSGYTDKLIF. The DNA of the CDR3 is TGTGCCTGTGACACCGTTCCTGGGGGATACTCCGGGTACACCGATAAACTCATCTTT.

This clone was counted ten times or more. This likely stems from a read error, as it lies one base from a far larger clone. Other nucleotide sequences in the sample specify the same CDR3. The J gene is TRDJ1, the V gene TRDV1, with 7 bases aligning to TRDD3. TCRdb lists no J gene, so it was determined here by aligning the DNA to germline. The CDR3 covers 24 residues. Trimming at V came to 0 bases and at J to 10 bases, leaving 38 bases not matched to a gene. Germline V gene sequence: CDR1 TSWWSYY, CDR2 QGS. The CDR3 reads CALGELTPLPPRWGWGNGYMGLIF. Written as DNA, the CDR3 is TGTGCTCTTGGGGAACTCACTCCGCTTCCACCCCGTTGGGGGTGGGGGAACGGTTATATGGGACTCATCTTT.

In the case of this clone: TCRdb attributes to this sequence the protein of a much larger clone, which differs from the DNA translation at residue 6; a read error is likely, and the protein displayed is translated from the DNA. The DNA of the CDR3 is TGTGCCTGTGACGTACCGGGGGATACGCGGTCAGGCACCGATAAACTCATCTTT. Translation gives CACDVPGDTRSGTDKLIF. The chain is built from TRDV2 and TRDJ1; TRDD3 aligns across 10 bases. Because TCRdb records no J gene, it was assigned here through a match of the DNA to germline. From germline, CDR1 is GEAIGNYY and CDR2 EKD. This CDR3 has 18 residues. Unmatched junction bases numbered 13, after V lost 3 bases and J lost 1 base.

Worth noting for this clone: This likely reflects a read error, since a far larger clone is one base away. Other DNA sequences in the same sample also yield this CDR3. This sequence joins TRDV1 and TRDJ1; TRDD3 aligns across 12 bases. No J segment appears in TCRdb, so it was assigned here by matching the sequence to germline. Germline values: CDR1 TSWWSYY, CDR2 QGS. V shed 1 base and J 2 bases; nucleotides not matched to a gene: 23. The CDR3 totals 23 residues. Written as DNA, the CDR3 is TGTGCTCTTGGGGAACCTCGGTCCGCCTCACAGGGGTACTGGGGGATACTGACCGATAAACTCATCTTT. The encoded protein is CALGEPRSASQGYWGILTDKLIF.

In this sample, this clone turned up a few times. A far larger clone is one nucleotide away, so this likely arose from a read error. The V gene is listed as TRDV1; no J gene was called; the table's D call of TRDD3 was not tested on the DNA. CDR3 length equals 19 residues. CDR1 TSWWSYY and CDR2 QGS come from the germline V gene. The CDR3 loop reads CALGVPLAWGTTYTDKLTF. In DNA form, the CDR3 reads TGTGCTCTTGGGGTCCCCTTGGCGTGGGGGACCACGTACACCGATAAACTCACCTTT.

This clone came up a few times. A far larger clone is just one base off, so this is likely a read error. The same CDR3 also results from other DNA sequences found in this sample. The chain links TRDV1 to TRDJ1, with D possibly TRDD3 on 5 matching bases. Germline V CDR1 and CDR2: TSWWSYY, QGS. CDR3 length: 15 amino acids. The germline V and J ends were trimmed by 3 bases and 2 bases, with 13 bases remaining between them. CDR3 DNA: TGTGCTCTTGGGGACGGGAGGGGGCGGACCGATAAACTCATCTTT. It yields the protein CALGDGRGRTDKLIF.

This clone came up many times. TCRdb pairs this DNA with a much larger clone's protein that differs at residue 16, likely a read error; the protein shown was translated from the DNA. The DNA for the CDR3 is TGTGCCTGTGACACCCTCCCGACTCCTGGGGGACGCGGCCGGCCGGCCAACACCGATAAACTCATCTTT. It codes for CACDTLPTPGGRGRPANTDKLIF. The V call is TRDV2, the J call TRDJ1, with 8 bases fitting TRDD3. The CDR3 is made up of 23 amino acids. V shed 0 bases, J shed 0 bases, and the junction held 26 bases outside the gene matches. CDR1 and CDR2 (germline): GEAIGNYY, EKD.

This clone was seen only a few times. The likely explanation is a read error, given a far larger clone one base away. The same CDR3 arises from other DNA sequences in this sample as well. The V gene is listed as TRDV1; no J gene was called; TRDD3, the table's D call, lacks a check against the DNA. CDR3 length: 22 amino acids. Germline V gene data show CDR1 as TSWWSYY and CDR2 as QGS. CDR3 residues: CALGTAPKMPRDRALGTDKLIF. The CDR3 nucleotides read TGTGCTCTTGGGACCGCTCCCAAAATGCCGCGTGATAGGGCACTCGGGACCGATAAGCTCATCTTT.